This TCR beta chain was obtained from a study of blood T cell repertoires in COVID-19. Trimming at V came to 7 bases and at J to 6 bases, leaving 13 bases not matched to a gene. Germline CDR1 KGHSH, CDR2 LQKENI. CDR3 size: 15 residues. Clones were read by immunoSEQ multiplex PCR, and TCRdb kept only the in-frame ones, dropping some. Of about 200,000 clones in the sample, 90% to 95% were seen once. Sequencing used peripheral blood. This clonotype was sampled from a man aged 25-40 years with acute or convalescent COVID-19. V usage is TRBV18 and J usage is TRBJ1-1; 8 bases align to TRBD1. CDR3 amino acids: CASLTAGGSLSEAFF. For the CDR3, the DNA is TGTGCCAGCTTAACGGCAGGGGGCTCTCTTTCTGAAGCTTTCTTT.